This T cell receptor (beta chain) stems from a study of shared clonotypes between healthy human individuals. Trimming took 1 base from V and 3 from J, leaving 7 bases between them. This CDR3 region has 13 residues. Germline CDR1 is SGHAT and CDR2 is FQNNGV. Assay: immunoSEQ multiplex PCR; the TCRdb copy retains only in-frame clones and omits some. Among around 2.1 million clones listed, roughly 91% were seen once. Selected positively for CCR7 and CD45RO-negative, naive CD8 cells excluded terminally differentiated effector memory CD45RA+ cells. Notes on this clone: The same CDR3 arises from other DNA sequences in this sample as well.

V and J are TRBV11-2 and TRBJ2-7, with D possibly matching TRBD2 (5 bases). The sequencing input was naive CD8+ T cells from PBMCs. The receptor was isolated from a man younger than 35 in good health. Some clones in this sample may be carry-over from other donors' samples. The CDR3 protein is CASSLVRGYEQYF. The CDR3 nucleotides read TGTGCCAGCAGCTTAGTTCGGGGCTACGAGCAGTACTTC.